The sample holds many counts of the clone carrying this T cell receptor (beta chain). No antigen is known for it. Germline V gene lookup returns CDR1 LNHNV and CDR2 YYDKDF (reference sequence). This CDR3 comprises 13 residues. V gave up 3 bases and J gave up 4 bases; unmatched junction bases: 2. Original data processing: A classifier of distant metastasis in papillary thyroid cancer was built from CDR3 differences (across clinicopathological groups). Via MiXCR, TCRdb re-called the PCR reads. TCRdb's processing, not the authors' own work, is the source of the V and J calls. Among 29,000 or so clones listed, 4% were seen once. The data were obtained in a study of metastatic and nonmetastatic thyroid tumors. Across the whole study: Repertoire comparisons spanned blood and tumor or nodule tissue from malignant and benign thyroid patients.

Notes on the study in general: The study reportedly found significantly higher TCR beta diversity in malignant thyroid tumors than benign nodules, in blood and tumor.

Ahead of thyroid surgery, no patient had received treatment of any kind. Sequences were obtained from blood. The genes are TRBV15 and TRBJ2-5; TRBD2 matches at 7 bases. The source is a female donor with papillary thyroid cancer or a benign thyroid nodule (not recorded which). Some clones in this sample may be carry-over from other donors' samples. The CDR3 region is CATSSIAGETQYF. The CDR3 nucleotides read TGTGCCACCAGCAGCATAGCGGGAGAGACCCAGTACTTC.